This T cell receptor beta chain was captured in a study of Ad26.COV2.S vaccination and SARS-CoV-2 variants listed by TCRdb under 2021. Notes on the research overall: Vaccine-arm donors came from COV1001, a multicentre, randomized, double-blind, placebo-controlled phase I-IIa trial of Ad26.COV2.S in healthy adults. Investigators remained blinded to trial group allocation during experiments and outcome assessment. Sequencing of the TCRbeta repertoire served to evaluate the specificity and breadth of SARS-CoV-2-reactive T cell receptors following Ad26.COV2.S vaccination. Trial participants were randomized into five groups of five, in which low-dose or high-dose Ad26.COV2.S was given once or twice, or placebo was given on both occasions. A total of roughly 30 samples were included in the TCR-sequenced set, comprising around 19 Ad26.COV2.S vaccine recipients, 5 placebo recipients and 8 SARS-CoV-2 convalescent individuals. Ad26.COV2.S was given intramuscularly at 5x10^10 or 1x10^11 viral particles, as a single shot or as two shots 56 days apart.

The treatment or condition label, as the study defines it: approximately 18 received Ad26.COV2.S at low or high dose, single or two shots; about five received placebo; per-sample allocation not given. For vaccine and placebo recipients, repertoires were sequenced using samples collected on day 63 after the first injection. Cohort 1b enrolled about two dozen adults aged 18-55 years at a single site in Boston, USA, between 29 July and 7 August 2020. Ad26.COV2.S was a replication-incompetent adenovirus type 26 vector expressing a prefusion-stabilized SARS-CoV-2 spike protein from the original Wuhan strain. This clone has only a few counts. The antigen it binds to is not known. No much larger clone exists at a distance of one base, and base qualities are not known. Study-level results and caveats: The study lacked the statistical power to compare responses across vaccine doses or regimens. Non-spike TCR breadth was comparable between vaccine and placebo recipients, consistent with the vaccine containing only spike. Ad26.COV2.S recipients had higher spike-specific TCR breadth than placebo recipients (P = 0.0014). The authors noted that the TCR breadth and depth analyses may have underestimated total T cell responses. After vaccination, substantial breadth of spike-specific CD8+ and CD4+ T cell responses was reported.

V gives up 3 bases and J gives up 7 bases, and the segment between their germline ends measures 12 bases. Per the germline V gene, LGHNA is the CDR1 and YSLEER is the CDR2. The CDR3 spans 14 residues, from the cysteine through the phenylalanine. Solely the CDR3 DNA is kept, with 42 bases framed from the first base. The immunoSEQ Assay was the method used to sequence TCRbeta CDR3 regions. After extraction, genomic DNA underwent amplification by bias-controlled multiplex PCR, followed by high-throughput sequencing. Regarding the original processing steps: To quantify the absolute abundance of every unique TCRbeta CDR3 region, sequences were collapsed and filtered. Usable DNA was measured by amplifying reference genes present in all nucleated cells, and TCRbeta template counts were normalized to that usable DNA to estimate T cell fraction. Repertoire TCRs were annotated as SARS-CoV-2-specific by exact matching of V gene, CDR3 amino acid sequence and J gene to a known reactive TCR set. The reference SARS-CoV-2 TCR set was derived from MIRA and filtered for enrichment in COVID-19-positive ImmuneCODE repertoires, a step that removed public or cross-reactive TCRs. Using the MIRA antigens, annotated TCRs were further analysed by specific ORF or by position within an ORF. Breadth was defined as the number of annotated unique rearrangements divided by the total number of unique productive rearrangements, and depth was defined as the summed frequency of the annotated unique rearrangements. Two-sided Wilcoxon rank-sum tests were used to compare TCR breadth between groups. Held by TCRdb, this immuneACCESS table contains in-frame sequences only and omits some clones. Under half of the omission traces to an unresolved V gene where checked; the cause of the rest is unknown. That table is the source of V, J and clone size, and D and trimming were worked out from the DNA. Here the sample has some 340,000 clones; roughly 84% occur a single time. The ten biggest clones cover around 2% of the sample.

Recombination connected TRBV4-3 to TRBJ1-4; the D region possibly corresponds to TRBD1 (6 bases align). The TCR was taken from a person aged 18-65 years who received the Ad26.COV2.S COVID-19 vaccine or a placebo. The sequenced sample was peripheral blood, obtained in a trial of Ad26.COV2.S vaccine versus placebo. CDR3 protein: CASSQGAQSEKLFF. Read as DNA, the sequence is TGCGCCAGCAGCCAGGGGGCACAGAGTGAAAAACTGTTTTTT.